This passage covers 15 T cell receptor beta chains from one sample sequenced in a study of blood T cells in healthy people across ages. Primed by a sample-barcoded 5' primer and a J-beta primer mix, a second PCR proceeded for 7 to 11 cycles. TCRdb reprocessed the 5' RACE reads with MiXCR, giving one entry per CDR3 protein. The sample gives 750,000 or so distinct CDR3 sequences, roughly 25% of which show up once; 8% to 10% is in the top ten. The same data also went into a second study, on T cells of mothers and their children.

The specimen was blood. Every receptor here comes from a boy between 10 and 17 years old in good health.

There are a few counts of this clonotype. V usage is TRBV14 and J usage is TRBJ2-1; 7 bases map to TRBD2. Judging by the DNA end, TRBJ2-5 fits better; the J call may be wrong. This CDR3 contains 14 residues. Germline CDR1 is SGHDN and CDR2 is FVKESK. DNA of the CDR3: TGTGCCAGCAGCCAAGGTGGACTAGTAGAGACCCAGTACTTC. Translating it yields CASSQGGLVETQYF.

The chain joins TRBV20-1 to TRBJ2-1; 12 nucleotides match TRBD2. The trim removed 6 bases at V and 9 bases at J, leaving 12 bases unmatched. Germline CDR1 reads DFQATT; CDR2 reads SNEGSKA (reference sequence). CDR3 length: 15 residues. For the CDR3, the DNA is TGCAGTGCCAGACTAGCGGGAGAGTTCCAGGCTGAGCAGTTCTTC. Protein sequence: CSARLAGEFQAEQFF.

This chain joins TRBV2 and TRBJ2-5, with TRBD1 matching over 9 bases. Germline trimming cut 11 bases from V and 3 bases from J; bases unmatched to any gene: 19. The CDR3 spans 17 residues. CDR1 is SNHLY, CDR2 FYNNEI, per germline. CDR3 nucleotides: TGTGCCTGTCCAAAGATCCGGGACAGGGATGTAAAAGAGACCCAGTACTTC. This encodes CACPKIRDRDVKETQYF.

This chain links TRBV12-3 or TRBV12-4 with TRBJ1-2; D is possibly TRBD1 (5 bases). The CDR3 length is 13 residues. Between the trimmed V and J ends, which lost 6 bases and 12 bases, there was a span of 20 bases. The CDR3: CASSRVRGGSNTF. CDR3 nucleotides: TGTGCCAGCAGCCGTGTTAGGGGAGGATCGAACACCTTC.

The chain couples TRBV9 to TRBJ2-2; D gene unclear. V dropped 0 bases and J dropped 7 bases, with 16 bases sitting between them. There are 16 residues in the CDR3. Germline-derived CDR1 and CDR2 are SGDLS and YYNGEE. The CDR3 DNA is TGTGCCAGCAGCGTAGACCATCGCAGCCTTCTCGGGGAGCTGTTTTTT. Its protein is CASSVDHRSLLGELFF. The complete variable domain, with remaining parts taken from reference TRBV9 and TRBJ2-2, reads DSGVTQTPKHLITATGQRVTLRCSPRSGDLSVYWYQQSLDQGLQFLIQYYNGEERAKGNILERFSAQQFPDLHSELNLSSLELGDSALYFCASSVDHRSLLGELFFGEGSRLTVL.

This sequence joins TRBV18 and TRBJ2-1; maybe TRBD1 (5 bases). The J call may not be correct, given that the DNA end is closer to TRBJ2-5. The CDR3 covers 14 residues. Per the germline V gene, CDR1 is KGHSH and CDR2 is LQKENI. The DNA for the CDR3 is TGTGCCAGCTCACAGACAGATTTCCAAGAGACCCAGTACTTC. Its translation: CASSQTDFQETQYF.

This clonotype was seen at least ten times. This sequence joins TRBV4-1 and TRBJ2-4; 8 bases align to TRBD2. V shed 6 bases, J shed 3 bases, and the junction held 4 bases outside the gene matches. CDR1 is MGHRA, CDR2 YSYEKL, per germline. The CDR3 runs to 14 residues. The DNA for the CDR3 is TGCGCCAGCAGTGCGGCGGGAGGCAAAAACATTCAGTACTTC. Translated: CASSAAGGKNIQYF.

This clonotype occurred a few times. J is TRBJ2-4 and V is TRBV28; D is perhaps TRBD1 or TRBD2 (5 bases each). Germline V lookup: CDR1 MDHEN, CDR2 SYDVKM. The CDR3 length is 15 residues. The V gene lost 3 bases and the J gene lost 1 base, with 10 bases spanning the gap. DNA for the CDR3: TGTGCCAGCAGTTTCCTCGAGGGGGCCAAAAACATTCAGTACTTC. Translating gives CASSFLEGAKNIQYF.

This chain joins TRBV20-1 and TRBJ2-4, with D unclear. The ends were cut back, 6 bases at V and 0 bases at J, with 12 bases in the middle. Germline V gives CDR1 DFQATT, CDR2 SNEGSKA (reference sequence). The CDR3 sequence is 14 residues long. CDR3 region: CSAAPPRAKNIQYF. Written as DNA, the CDR3 is TGCAGTGCCGCCCCACCAAGAGCCAAAAACATTCAGTACTTC.

The V call is TRBV4-1, the J call TRBJ1-4, with a weak D call TRBD1 (5 bases). Germline V gene lookup returns CDR1 MGHRA and CDR2 YSYEKL. This CDR3 is built from 12 residues. The V end lost 0 bases, the J end lost 15 bases, and 11 bases lay between the germline ends. In nucleotides, the CDR3 is TGCGCCAGCAGCCAAGATGGGGCGGATTTGTTTTTT. Amino acids: CASSQDGADLFF.

This clonotype was picked up a small number of times. V gene TRBV6-5 combines with J gene TRBJ2-7, with 7 bases aligning to TRBD1. Germline trimming cut 4 bases from V and 3 bases from J; bases unmatched to any gene: 9. CDR3 length: 15 amino acids. CDR1 and CDR2 from the germline V gene are MNHEY and SVGAGI. For the CDR3, the DNA is TGTGCCAGCAGTTCCCAAACAGGGGTTGGCTACGAGCAGTACTTC. Translation gives CASSSQTGVGYEQYF.

A note on this clonotype: At one of its ends the junction is not consistent with the germline gene, which may arise from a read error. The chain employs TRBV14 and TRBJ2-5; D may match TRBD1 or TRBD2 (5 bases each). Germline-derived CDR1 and CDR2 are SGHDN and FVKESK. The CDR3 consists of 16 residues. The CDR3 nucleotides read TGTGTCAGCAGCCTCTCTGGGGGAAGCTCCTGGGAGACCCAGTACTTC. This sequence encodes CVSSLSGGSSWETQYF. The entire variable domain, with the rest obtained from reference TRBV14 and TRBJ2-5, is as follows: EAGVTQFPSHSVIEKGQTVTLRCDPISGHDNLYWYRRVMGKEIKFLLHFVKESKQDESGMPNNRFLAERTGGTYSTLKVQPAELEDSGVYFCVSSLSGGSSWETQYFGPGTRLLVL.

The CDR3 nucleotides read TGTGCCACCAGCAGAGATGGAGGGGGAAACACCATATATTTT. The encoded protein is CATSRDGGGNTIYF. The V and J genes are TRBV15 and TRBJ1-3; D is uncertain. Trimming removed 0 bases at V and 4 bases at J, with 7 bases between. The CDR3 has 14 amino acids. Germline CDR1 is LNHNV and CDR2 is YYDKDF (reference sequence).

This clonotype has a handful of counts. The chain links TRBV6-6 to TRBJ2-7, with a weak D call TRBD2 (5 bases). CDR3 length equals 14 residues. CDR1 is MNHNY and CDR2 is SVGAGI in the germline V gene (reference sequence). V was shortened by 5 bases and J by 0 bases, with 11 bases between the two germline ends. The CDR3 protein is CASSHRESSYEQYF. Here the CDR3 DNA reads TGTGCCAGCAGTCACCGGGAATCCTCCTACGAGCAGTACTTC.

This chain links TRBV7-8 with TRBJ2-1, with D maybe TRBD2 (5 bases). V lost 5 bases, J lost 8 bases, and 13 bases lay in between. Germline V CDR1 and CDR2: SGHVS, FQNEAQ. The CDR3 has 13 residues. CDR3 amino acids: CASSPDSLHEQFF. For the CDR3, the DNA is TGTGCCAGCAGCCCGGACTCACTTCATGAGCAGTTCTTC.